The present T cell receptor beta chain was sequenced within a study of control samples from healthy donors and cancer patients. This CDR3 region has 15 residues. The germline V gene has CDR1 SGHRS and CDR2 YFSETQ. V gave up 0 bases and J gave up 4 bases, with 11 bases separating them. TCRdb keeps only in-frame clones here, not all; method: immunoSEQ multiplex PCR. The sample contains tens of thousands of clones, 65% to 80% of which appear only once. The receptor was derived from a male donor with melanoma. The sequenced sample was formalin-fixed, paraffin-embedded tissue. This chain joins TRBV5-1 and TRBJ2-4; D is perhaps TRBD2 (6 bases). CDR3 residues: CASSLVLRGKNIQYF. The CDR3 DNA is TGCGCCAGCAGCTTGGTCCTGCGGGGTAAAAACATTCAGTACTTC.